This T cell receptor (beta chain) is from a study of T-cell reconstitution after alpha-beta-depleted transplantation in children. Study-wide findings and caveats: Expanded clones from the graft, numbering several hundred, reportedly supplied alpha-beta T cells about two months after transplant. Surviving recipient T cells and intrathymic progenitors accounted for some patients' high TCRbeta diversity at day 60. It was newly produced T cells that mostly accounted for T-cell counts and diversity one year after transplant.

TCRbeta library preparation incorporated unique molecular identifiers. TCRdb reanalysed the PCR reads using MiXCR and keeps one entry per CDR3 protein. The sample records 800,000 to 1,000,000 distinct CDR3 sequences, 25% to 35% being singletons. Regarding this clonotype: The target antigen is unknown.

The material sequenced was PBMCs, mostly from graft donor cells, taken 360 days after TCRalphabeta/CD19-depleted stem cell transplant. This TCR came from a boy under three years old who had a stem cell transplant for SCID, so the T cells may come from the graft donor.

For the CDR3, the DNA is TGCAGTGCCATAAGGGACGGCTACGAGCAGTACTTC. Its protein is CSAIRDGYEQYF. The rearrangement joins TRBV20-1 to TRBJ2-7; TRBD1 or TRBD2 may be the D gene (5 bases each). CDR3 length: 12 amino acids. Trimming stripped 6 bases from V and 3 bases from J, with 12 bases between. Germline V gives CDR1 DFQATT, CDR2 SNEGSKA (reference sequence).